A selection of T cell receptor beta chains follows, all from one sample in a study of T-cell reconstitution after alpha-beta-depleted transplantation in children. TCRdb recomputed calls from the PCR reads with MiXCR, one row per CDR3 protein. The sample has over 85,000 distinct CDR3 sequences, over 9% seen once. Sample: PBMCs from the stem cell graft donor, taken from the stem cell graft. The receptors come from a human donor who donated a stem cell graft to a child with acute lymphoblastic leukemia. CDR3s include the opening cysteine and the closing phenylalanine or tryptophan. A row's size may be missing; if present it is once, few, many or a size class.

CDR3: CASSLVPRGKETQYF; size: NA; V: TRBV7-9; length: 15; J: TRBJ2-5
CDR3: CASSLAGVNQETQYF; size: many; V: TRBV5-1; length: 15; J: TRBJ2-5
CDR3: CARGTSGRPYEQYF; size: many; V: TRBV2; length: 14; J: TRBJ2-7
CDR3: CASSLFGQGGQPQHF; size: many; V: TRBV5-6; length: 15; J: TRBJ1-5
CDR3: CASRSTGRFVTEAFF; size: many; V: TRBV12-3/TRBV12-4; length: 15; J: TRBJ1-1
CDR3: CASSTGRHGELFF; size: many; V: TRBV19; length: 13; J: TRBJ2-2
CDR3: CATRDSRNSPLHF; size: many; V: TRBV2; length: 13; J: TRBJ1-6
CDR3: CASSVGPTGASSYNEQFF; size: many; V: TRBV9; length: 18; J: TRBJ2-1
CDR3: CASSWTGTGNYEQYF; size: many; V: TRBV5-1; length: 15; J: TRBJ2-7
CDR3: CASSHAGLNGYTF; size: many; V: TRBV4-1; length: 13; J: TRBJ1-2
CDR3: CATSEPGLNNEKLFF; size: many; V: TRBV24-1; length: 15; J: TRBJ1-4
CDR3: CSSQGQETQYF; size: many; V: TRBV20-1; length: 11; J: TRBJ2-5
CDR3: CASSRHPDQQIAKNIQYF; size: many; V: TRBV6-2/TRBV6-3; length: 18; J: TRBJ2-4
CDR3: CASSRRDRNSPLHF; size: many; V: TRBV12-3/TRBV12-4; length: 14; J: TRBJ1-6
CDR3: CASTEGWANYGYTF; size: many; V: TRBV12-3/TRBV12-4; length: 14; J: TRBJ1-2
CDR3: CASSQVRHSGGYTF; size: many; V: TRBV3-1; length: 14; J: TRBJ1-2
CDR3: CASSLPGLAGGTDTQYF; size: NA; V: TRBV12-3/TRBV12-4; length: 17; J: TRBJ2-3
CDR3: CCAPSLAGPNLSHERYF; size: NA; V: TRBV20-1; length: 17; J: TRBJ2-7
CDR3: CASSPRRANNEQFF; size: NA; V: TRBV3-1; length: 14; J: TRBJ2-1
CDR3: CASSPEPGQGTYEQFF; size: many; V: TRBV12-3/TRBV12-4; length: 16; J: TRBJ2-1
CDR3: CASSSGTGLRLNTEAFF; size: many; V: TRBV5-4; length: 17; J: TRBJ1-1
CDR3: CASSSTTGEQYF; size: many; V: TRBV12-3/TRBV12-4; length: 12; J: TRBJ2-7
CDR3: CASSQGAGAYNEQFF; size: many; V: TRBV5-1; length: 15; J: TRBJ2-1
CDR3: CASSERDRGLNTEAFF; size: many; V: TRBV10-2; length: 16; J: TRBJ1-1
CDR3: CATSPRTSGGSNEQFF; size: many; V: TRBV24-1; length: 16; J: TRBJ2-1
CDR3: CASSPPGTGPSGYEQYF; size: many; V: TRBV18; length: 17; J: TRBJ2-7
CDR3: CATSGSSTDTQYF; size: many; V: TRBV24-1; length: 13; J: TRBJ2-3
CDR3: CASSPGTAFEQYF; size: many; V: TRBV11-2; length: 13; J: TRBJ2-7
CDR3: CASSSTPRTGYGYTF; size: many; V: TRBV12-3/TRBV12-4; length: 15; J: TRBJ1-2
CDR3: CASSPWTSGSYNEQFF; size: many; V: TRBV7-8; length: 16; J: TRBJ2-1
CDR3: CASSQDWGSPSGAKNIQYF; size: many; V: TRBV4-3; length: 19; J: TRBJ2-4
CDR3: CASSQERTSGRNEQFF; size: NA; V: TRBV3-1; length: 16; J: TRBJ2-1
CDR3: CSVEGTGVQETQYF; size: many; V: TRBV29-1; length: 14; J: TRBJ2-5
CDR3: CASSLNLRDRSSYEQYF; size: many; V: TRBV5-1; length: 17; J: TRBJ2-7
CDR3: CAWSVMGKSAEAFF; size: NA; V: TRBV30; length: 14; J: TRBJ1-1
CDR3: CASSETGAETGELFF; size: many; V: TRBV6-4; length: 15; J: TRBJ2-2
CDR3: CASSFARGEQYF; size: many; V: TRBV12-3/TRBV12-4; length: 12; J: TRBJ2-7
CDR3: CASSPMGENTEAFF; size: NA; V: TRBV19; length: 14; J: TRBJ1-1
CDR3: CASSFTTSGSWDEQFF; size: NA; V: TRBV28; length: 16; J: TRBJ2-1
CDR3: CASRSTGTSSGANGLTF; size: few; V: TRBV12-3/TRBV12-4; length: 17; J: TRBJ2-6
CDR3: CASSASRYEQYF; size: NA; V: TRBV19; length: 12; J: TRBJ2-7
CDR3: CASSLGTGGTKNIQYF; size: many; V: TRBV27; length: 16; J: TRBJ2-4
CDR3: CASHPDRGLGGYTF; size: many; V: TRBV12-3/TRBV12-4; length: 14; J: TRBJ1-2
CDR3: CASSLDTGTGGAGAFF; size: many; V: TRBV5-1; length: 16; J: TRBJ1-1
CDR3: CASSPRRNGQETQYF; size: NA; V: TRBV5-1; length: 15; J: TRBJ2-5
CDR3: CASSSLTGKHTEAFF; size: many; V: TRBV6-5; length: 15; J: TRBJ1-1
CDR3: CSVARTRAGEQFF; size: many; V: TRBV29-1; length: 13; J: TRBJ2-1
CDR3: CASSSDLREAFF; size: many; V: TRBV12-3/TRBV12-4; length: 12; J: TRBJ1-1
CDR3: CAISDESTEAFF; size: many; V: TRBV10-3; length: 12; J: TRBJ1-1
CDR3: CASSFFGQGLDEQYF; size: many; V: TRBV7-2; length: 15; J: TRBJ2-7
CDR3: CSARATGRAQYF; size: many; V: TRBV20-1; length: 12; J: TRBJ2-5
CDR3: CASSQEELLMETQYF; size: many; V: TRBV3-1; length: 15; J: TRBJ2-5